This record concerns one T cell receptor (beta chain) sequence. As yet, its antigen is unknown. Germline and junction disagree at one end, which may indicate a read error. The data are from a study of breast tumors, draining lymph nodes, adjacent tissues. Axillary draining lymph nodes of breast cancer patients supplied the node samples. Each CDR3 protein gets one entry after TCRdb re-called the multiplex PCR reads with MiXCR. Among 200,000 to 250,000 distinct CDR3 sequences, less than 45% were seen once, and the ten largest hold approximately 3.7%. Germline assignment: CDR1 KGHDR and CDR2 SFDVKD. The CDR3 extends over 16 amino acids. Whole-study results and caveats: The lymph node origin of tumor T cells was framed as consistent with a hypothesis, not demonstrated. Tumor TCR diversity was below lymph nodes but above nontumor tissue. Luminal-like breast cancer showed significantly higher tumor–nontumor repertoire similarity than basal-like.

The specimen sequenced was axillary lymph node tissue. The source of this sequence is a female donor with breast cancer. Some clones in this sample may be carry-over from other donors' samples. J is TRBJ1-5 and V is TRBV24-1; 8 bases agree with TRBD1. The CDR3 reads CAPSEPGTGSNQPQHF. The CDR3 DNA sequence: TGTGCCCCCAGCGAGCCCGGGACAGGAAGCAATCAGCCCCAGCATTTT.